This T cell receptor (beta chain) was observed in a study of T cells in Graves' hyperthyroidism and ophthalmopathy. The wider study: Before any treatment, at initial diagnosis, peripheral blood was collected.

It was RNA transcripts that yielded the amplified TCR beta CDR3 regions. In the first-round RT-PCR of the TCR CDR3, the HTBI primer set was used. TCRdb ran MiXCR on the multiplex PCR reads and lists one entry per CDR3 protein. The table shows some 250,000 distinct CDR3 sequences, with roughly 15% occurring only once. The sample holds many counts of this clonotype. Germline V gene lookup returns CDR1 SNHLY and CDR2 FYNNEI. The CDR3 totals 15 residues. The trim removed 9 bases at V and 3 bases at J, leaving 7 bases unmatched. This chain uses TRBV2 with TRBJ2-3, with 12 positions matching TRBD2. The receptor comes from a woman in her 50s with Graves' hyperthyroidism that later progressed to Graves' ophthalmopathy. Sequencing input: blood. CDR3 protein: CARSRLAGGTDTQYF. CDR3 coding DNA: TGTGCCAGAAGTCGGCTAGCGGGAGGGACAGATACGCAGTATTTT.